Below, one T cell receptor (beta chain) is given with its context. The CDR3 runs 14 residues. The ends lost 5 bases at V and 6 bases at J; junction bases unmatched: 9. Germline V CDR1 and CDR2: MNHNY, SVGAGI (reference sequence). Source study methods: For nucleated cells, counts were estimated from reference gene primer amplification. Generated by immunoSEQ multiplex PCR, the TCRdb table keeps only in-frame clones and is missing some. Clone size and the V and J calls come from that table; the DNA yielded D and trimming. The repertoire includes some 150,000 clones, about 90% of them detected once, and 0.5% to 0.6% sits in the top ten. The sample originates from a study of blood T cell repertoires in COVID-19. Study details: Sites across the United States, Italy and Spain contributed samples from acute and convalescent COVID-19. Nucleic acid was either cDNA or gDNA, and it came from T cells, B-cell-depleted T cells, or PBMCs.

This TCR was recovered from a man aged 50-59 years with acute or convalescent COVID-19. The chain joins TRBV6-6 to TRBJ2-7; 8 bases map to TRBD1. The sample comprised peripheral blood. CDR3 nucleotide sequence: TGTGCCAGCAGTCCCGGCATAGACAGGGGCGAGCAGTACGTC. Its protein is CASSPGIDRGEQYV.